The 9 T cell receptor beta chains below all came from one sample that was sequenced in a study of cytomegalovirus exposure and HLA in healthy donors. The PCR contained 60 Vbeta and 13 Jbeta primers. The table came from immunoSEQ multiplex PCR; TCRdb's copy has only in-frame clones and leaves some out. The table has 150,000 to 200,000 clones, approximately 80% seen once. Sequenced sample: PBMCs. The receptors stem from a woman between 35 and 50 years old in good health and CMV-seronegative.

The rearrangement uses TRBV5-6 and TRBJ1-1, with 11 positions matching TRBD1. The germline CDR1 and CDR2 sequences are SGHDT and YYEEEE. The CDR3 covers 16 residues. The trim removed 4 bases at V and 5 bases at J, leaving 10 bases unmatched. CDR3 residues: CASSPGTGGLGTEAFF. The CDR3 nucleotides are TGTGCCAGCAGCCCAGGGACAGGGGGTCTGGGGACTGAAGCTTTCTTT.

The chain recombines TRBV19 with TRBJ2-1; no definite D call. The V end lost 3 bases, the J end lost 6 bases, and 3 bases lay between the germline ends. CDR3 length: 11 amino acids. Germline CDR1 LNHDA, CDR2 SQIVND (reference sequence). The DNA for the CDR3 is TGTGCCAGTAGTATGCGCAATGAGCAGTTCTTC. It translates to CASSMRNEQFF.

This clone was seen more than once but under ten times. This rearrangement joins TRBV28 to TRBJ1-1; TRBD1 might be the D (6 bases). The CDR3 has 16 residues. V was shortened by 8 bases and J by 5 bases, with 24 bases between the two germline ends. Germline assignment: CDR1 MDHEN and CDR2 SYDVKM. DNA of the CDR3: TGTGCCAGCGTAATGTCAGGGGCCGGGGAGGGAACTGAAGCTTTCTTT. Protein: CASVMSGAGEGTEAFF.

This CDR3 reads CASSPGEVVWTDTQYF. In DNA, the CDR3 is TGTGCCAGCAGCCCCGGTGAAGTGGTGTGGACAGATACGCAGTATTTT. The chain joins TRBV7-9 to TRBJ2-3; no firm D call. This CDR3 contains 16 residues. Trimming cost V 5 bases and J 3 bases, with 18 bases left between them. Germline lookup yields CDR1 SEHNR and CDR2 FQNEAQ (reference sequence).

In regard to this clone: Distinct nucleotide sequences in the sample also encode this CDR3. The chain recombines TRBV7-3 with TRBJ2-3; 13 nucleotides align to TRBD2. The CDR3 has 16 residues. Germline values: CDR1 SGHTA, CDR2 FQGTGA. Trimming cost V 5 bases and J 1 base; bases outside gene matches: 3. The CDR3 sequence: CASSPGLAGGTDTQYF. The CDR3 bases are TGTGCCAGCAGCCCCGGACTAGCGGGGGGCACAGATACGCAGTATTTT.

This clone has more than one count but fewer than ten. An end of the junction does not agree with germline; a read error may underlie this. This chain uses TRBV7-2 with TRBJ2-4, with D perhaps TRBD2 (6 bases). Germline CDR1 reads SGHTA; CDR2 reads FQGNSA. The CDR3 is made up of 14 amino acids. CDR3 residues: CASSLELAKNSQYF. CDR3 nucleotide sequence: TGTGCCAGCAGCTTAGAACTAGCCAAAAACAGTCAGTACTTC.

J is TRBJ2-1 and V is TRBV13; 7 positions match TRBD1. V was clipped by 2 bases and J by 6 bases; unmatched bases: 4. The CDR3 runs to 14 residues. The germline V gene has CDR1 PRHDT and CDR2 FYEKMQ (reference sequence). The CDR3 loop is CASSLLTGANEQFF. The CDR3 region has the DNA TGTGCCAGCAGCTTATTAACAGGGGCCAATGAGCAGTTCTTC.

This chain joins TRBV19 and TRBJ2-3; TRBD2 aligns across 15 bases. CDR1 is LNHDA, CDR2 SQIVND, per germline (reference sequence). Trimming cost V 5 bases and J 6 bases; bases outside gene matches: 6. CDR3 length: 16 amino acids. CDR3 coding DNA: TGTGCCAGTAGTCCAGGACTAGCGGGGGGGCAGGATACGCAGTATTTT. This encodes CASSPGLAGGQDTQYF.

This clone occurred a few times. V gene TRBV4-3 combines with J gene TRBJ2-7, with D unclear. CDR3 size: 14 residues. Germline-derived CDR1 and CDR2 are LGHNA and YSLEER. V lost 2 bases to trimming and J lost 3 bases, with 11 bases between them. CDR3 loop: CASSQMQANYEQYF. CDR3 sequence (DNA): TGCGCCAGCAGCCAAATGCAAGCAAACTACGAGCAGTACTTC.